The 7 T cell receptor beta chains listed next were all sequenced from one sample in a study of tumor-infiltrating lymphocytes in primary liver carcinoma. From 20-30 mg of unsorted bulk tissue, DNA and RNA were co-extracted together. The input was 450 to 550 ng total RNA; TCR beta cDNA was made from it with a constant-region primer. Three-round nested multiplex PCR performed with slightly modified ARM-PCR produced the TCR beta libraries. The opening two PCR rounds, around 11 cycles each, paired TRBV1-TRBV30 forward primers with a C-beta reverse primer. In TCRdb, the multiplex PCR reads were re-called with MiXCR into one record per CDR3 protein. The sample consists of about 120,000 distinct CDR3 sequences, 60% to 70% of them appearing once. What was sequenced was liver tumor tissue from sampling region 1. Subset defined: tumor region T1, superior pole. These receptors all come from a woman aged 60 to 75 with primary liver carcinoma and hepatitis B virus infection.

The V call is TRBV11-2, the J call TRBJ2-6; the match to TRBD2 covers 11 bases. CDR1 and CDR2 (germline): SGHAT, FQNNGV. V was pared by 5 bases and J by 0 bases, with 12 bases of the junction left unmatched. The CDR3 is 20 residues long. The CDR3 nucleotides read TGTGCCAGCAGCCTCAACACACCGGGACTAGCGGTCTCTGGGGCCAACGTCCTGACTTTC. It yields the protein CASSLNTPGLAVSGANVLTF. The full variable domain, with the rest looked up from reference TRBV11-2 and TRBJ2-6, is EAGVAQSPRYKIIEKRQSVAFWCNPISGHATLYWYQQILGQGPKLLIQFQNNGVVDDSQLPKDRFSAERLKGVDSTLKIQPAKLEDSAVYLCASSLNTPGLAVSGANVLTFGAGSRLTVL.

Notes on this clonotype: With a much larger clone just one base away, this may be a read error. The chain recombines TRBV29-1 with TRBJ2-7, with 9 bases identical to TRBD1. Per germline, CDR1 SQVTM and CDR2 ANQGSEA. Trimming at V came to 8 bases and at J to 9 bases, leaving 8 bases not matched to a gene. This CDR3 has 11 amino acids. CDR3 sequence: CSSQGAIGQYF. The CDR3, as DNA: TGCAGCTCACAGGGGGCCATAGGGCAGTACTTC.

Concerning this clonotype itself: Its ends do not fully match the called genes, so a read error is possible. V usage is TRBV11-3 and J usage is TRBJ2-3; TRBD2 aligns across 9 bases. Germline values: CDR1 SGHNT, CDR2 YENEEA. This CDR3 comprises 16 residues. The CDR3: CVSSLRRGGRADTQYF. The DNA of the CDR3 is TGTGTCAGCAGCCTGAGAAGGGGCGGGAGGGCAGATACGCAGTATTTT. Full variable domain (rest looked up from reference TRBV11-3 and TRBJ2-3): EAGVVQSPRYKIIEKKQPVAFWCNPISGHNTLYWYLQNLGQGPELLIRYENEEAVDDSQLPKDRFSAERLKGVDSTLKIQPAELGDSAVYLCVSSLRRGGRADTQYFGPGTRLTVL.

This clonotype was seen many times. The chain combines TRBV4-1 with TRBJ1-2, with 8 bases lining up with TRBD1. The V and J ends lost 1 base and 8 bases, in that order; junction bases with no gene match: 12. This CDR3 spans 16 amino acids. CDR1 and CDR2 (germline): MGHRA, YSYEKL. The chain's CDR3 is CASSQGWGQASGGYTF. CDR3 DNA: TGCGCCAGCAGCCAAGGCTGGGGACAGGCCTCGGGGGGCTACACCTTC.

Concerning this clonotype: One junction end disagrees with the germline gene, perhaps due to a read error. J is TRBJ2-7 and V is TRBV11-2; D possibly uses TRBD1 or TRBD2 (5 bases each). CDR3 length equals 13 residues. Germline loops: CDR1 SGHAT, CDR2 FQNNGV. This chain's CDR3 is CANSQRDGYEHYF. The CDR3 coding sequence is TGTGCCAACAGCCAACGGGACGGATATGAGCACTACTTC.

The chain combines TRBV12-3 or TRBV12-4 with TRBJ1-2; tentatively, D is TRBD1 (5 bases). This CDR3 comprises 13 residues. Trimming took 4 bases from V and 4 from J, leaving 10 bases between them. The CDR3 loop is CASSSSRVYGYTF. DNA for the CDR3: TGTGCCAGCAGTTCAAGCAGGGTCTATGGCTACACCTTC.

A remark on this clonotype: One end of the junction varies from germline; a read error may be responsible. The V and J genes are TRBV5-4 and TRBJ2-5, with 11 bases identical to TRBD2. The germline CDR1 and CDR2 sequences are SGHNT and YYREEE (reference sequence). There are 15 residues in the CDR3. As DNA, the CDR3 is TGTGCCAGCAGTTTGGGGACTAGCGGCCAAGGGGCCCAGTACTTC. Amino acids: CASSLGTSGQGAQYF.